The 9 T cell receptor beta chains listed next were all sequenced from one sample in a study of blood T cell repertoires in COVID-19. Repertoires were generated with immunoSEQ multiplex PCR, while TCRdb's copy carries only in-frame clones and drops some. The table has about 130,000 clones, approximately 82% seen once. Sequencing was carried out using peripheral blood. These receptors all come from a man aged 60-69 years who had recovered from COVID-19.

The V gene is TRBV10-3, the J gene TRBJ2-1; perhaps TRBD2 as D (6 bases). V was cut by 9 bases and J by 1 base, with 16 bases left in between. CDR3 length equals 15 residues. The germline gives CDR1 ENHRY, CDR2 SYGVKD. The CDR3 is CAMRGGSGSYNEQFF. Written as DNA, the CDR3 is TGTGCCATGAGGGGCGGTAGCGGTTCCTACAATGAGCAGTTCTTC.

This clone showed up just a few times. CDR3 DNA sequence: TGTGCCAGCAGTCCAGGGACAGGGGGATCGCCGTACTTC. It translates to CASSPGTGGSPYF. The chain combines TRBV6-5 with TRBJ2-7; TRBD1 matches at 11 bases. This CDR3 is 13 amino acids long. V dropped 5 bases and J dropped 12; count of bases not matched to a gene: 9. Germline assignment: CDR1 MNHEY and CDR2 SVGAGI.

This clone occurred once. The V call is TRBV6-2 or TRBV6-3, the J call TRBJ2-7; the match to TRBD2 covers 16 bases. This CDR3 region has 18 residues. Losses at the gene ends were 2 bases for V and 1 base for J; bases not matched to a gene: 5. Germline CDR1 is MNHEY and CDR2 is SVGEGT. The CDR3 DNA is TGTGCCAGCAGTTACCCCCTGGGACTAGCGGGAGGGTCCTACGAGCAGTACTTC. Translating gives CASSYPLGLAGGSYEQYF.

This chain uses TRBV11-2 with TRBJ2-7, with 12 nucleotides matching TRBD2. V shed 3 bases, J shed 4 bases, and the junction held 7 bases outside the gene matches. The length of the CDR3 is 16 residues. Germline values: CDR1 SGHAT, CDR2 FQNNGV. This CDR3 reads CASSLGTSGREYEQYF. CDR3 DNA: TGTGCCAGCAGCTTGGGGACTAGCGGGCGAGAATACGAGCAGTACTTC.

The chain carries TRBV28 and TRBJ1-3; D gene unclear. CDR3 length: 17 amino acids. Germline V CDR1 and CDR2: MDHEN, SYDVKM. The V end was cut by 4 bases, the J end by 4 bases, with 20 bases between. CDR3 protein: CASSSAGVRKGGNTIYF. The CDR3 nucleotides are TGTGCCAGCAGTTCGGCCGGGGTCAGGAAGGGAGGAAACACCATATATTTT.

The chain links TRBV19 to TRBJ1-2; tentative D call: TRBD1 (6 bases). The germline gives CDR1 LNHDA, CDR2 SQIVND (reference sequence). This CDR3 comprises 13 residues. V lost 3 bases, J lost 4 bases, and 9 bases lay in between. In nucleotides, the CDR3 is TGTGCCAGTAGTATTGAAGGGGGCTATGGCTACACCTTC. Its translation is CASSIEGGYGYTF.

V and J are TRBV4-3 and TRBJ2-7, with D tentatively TRBD2 (6 bases). This CDR3 contains 14 residues. V was clipped by 3 bases and J by 5 bases, with 14 bases between them. Germline lookup yields CDR1 LGHNA and CDR2 YSLEER. This CDR3 is CASSHDGGSDEQYF. CDR3 DNA sequence: TGCGCCAGCAGCCATGACGGGGGATCTGACGAGCAGTACTTC.

This clone is a singleton in its sample. The chain uses TRBV7-6 and TRBJ1-1, with TRBD1 matching over 8 bases. The CDR3 covers 15 residues. Germline CDR1 is SGHVS and CDR2 is FNYEAQ. Trimming cost V 0 bases and J 6 bases; bases outside gene matches: 6. CDR3: CASSLAGKTGAEAFF. The DNA for the CDR3 is TGTGCCAGCAGCTTAGCGGGGAAGACAGGGGCTGAAGCTTTCTTT. The full variable domain, completed using reference TRBV7-6 and TRBJ1-1, is GAGVSQSPRYKVTKRGQDVALRCDPISGHVSLYWYRQALGQGPEFLTYFNYEAQQDKSGLPNDRFSAERPEGSISTLTIQRTEQRDSAMYRCASSLAGKTGAEAFFGQGTRLTVV.

The rearrangement uses TRBV5-1 and TRBJ1-1; TRBD1 aligns across 9 bases. Germline lookup yields CDR1 SGHRS and CDR2 YFSETQ. The CDR3 is 14 amino acids. The ends lost 4 bases at V and 5 bases at J; junction bases unmatched: 6. The CDR3 is CASSHHRGLTEAFF. In DNA form, the CDR3 reads TGCGCCAGCAGCCACCACAGGGGGCTTACTGAAGCTTTCTTT. The whole variable domain, remainder taken from reference TRBV5-1 and TRBJ1-1, is KAGVTQTPRYLIKTRGQQVTLSCSPISGHRSVSWYQQTPGQGLQFLFEYFSETQRNKGNFPGRFSGRQFSNSRSEMNVSTLELGDSALYLCASSHHRGLTEAFFGQGTRLTVV.